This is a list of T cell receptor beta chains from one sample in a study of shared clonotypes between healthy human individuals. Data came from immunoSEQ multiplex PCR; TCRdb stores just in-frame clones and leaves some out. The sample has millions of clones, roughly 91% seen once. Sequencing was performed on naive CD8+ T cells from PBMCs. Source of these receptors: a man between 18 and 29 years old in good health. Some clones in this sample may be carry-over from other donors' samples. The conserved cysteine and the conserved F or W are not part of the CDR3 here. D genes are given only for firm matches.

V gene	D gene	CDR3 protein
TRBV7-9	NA	ASSSRRRADEQY
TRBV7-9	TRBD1	ASSFGRDRGNEQY
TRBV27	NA	ASSPNSGLSYEQY
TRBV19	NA	ASSMWGTGGELF
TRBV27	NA	ASSPPPGRRLPGYT
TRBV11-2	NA	ASSLRSGRTYNEQF
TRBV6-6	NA	ASSYLGGAETQY
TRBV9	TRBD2	ASSVGGGRPFNEQF
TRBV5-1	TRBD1	ASSLGTGGYEQY
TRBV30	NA	AWTSSGEQF
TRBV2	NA	ASSPEGVGGETQY
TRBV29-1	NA	SVERIHIMNTEAF
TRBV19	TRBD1	ASSRGTGTGTRETQY
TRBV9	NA	ASSPPGAEQF
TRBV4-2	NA	ASSQDRVRTAPPNYGYT
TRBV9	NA	ASSPPAGLNIQY